This paragraph reports one T cell receptor (beta chain). The antigen remains unidentified. This table comes from immunoSEQ multiplex PCR, and its TCRdb copy is limited to in-frame clones, with some not included. The sample gives fewer than 120,000 clones, around 93% of which show up once; 7.8% is in the top ten. CDR3 length: 15 residues. Germline V CDR1 and CDR2: WNHNN, SYGVQD (reference sequence). The ends were cut back, 0 bases at V and 5 bases at J, with 14 bases in the middle. This record belongs to a study of T cell responses to AZD1222 COVID-19 vaccine. On the study more broadly: Whether given at about 4 or about 12 weeks, second doses were pooled. Study findings and constraints: Clonal diversity was possibly underestimated, and the donors were mostly white British, with more females.

Sequenced material: peripheral blood, taken on day 0 of AZD1222 vaccination. The gene calls are TRBV10-1 and TRBJ2-7; D may be TRBD1 (6 bases). The sequence was obtained from an adult in good health. The CDR3 bases are TGCGCCAGCAGTGAGTCGGGACAAATATCCGACGAGCAGTACTTC. Amino acids: CASSESGQISDEQYF.